Each of the 28 T cell receptor beta chains below was sequenced from the same sample in a study of cytomegalovirus exposure and HLA in healthy donors. Both 60 Vbeta primers and 13 Jbeta primers went into the PCR. TCRdb's copy holds only in-frame clones and misses some; the assay was immunoSEQ multiplex PCR. Found here are 140,000 to 150,000 clones, around 86% of them singletons; the top ten hold under 3.5%. Sequences were obtained from PBMCs. These receptors originate from a woman in her thirties in good health and CMV-seronegative.

V usage is TRBV30 and J usage is TRBJ2-7; TRBD1 might be the D (6 bases). Between the trimmed V and J ends, which lost 2 bases and 7 bases, there was a span of 9 bases. Germline V lookup: CDR1 GTSNPN, CDR2 SVGIG (reference sequence). The CDR3 extends over 11 amino acids. Here the CDR3 reads CAWSTGSEQYF. The CDR3 DNA is TGTGCCTGGAGTACAGGGAGTGAGCAGTACTTC.

This clone was observed a single time. This CDR3 is CASSVVSGGLSSYNEQFF. The DNA for the CDR3 is TGTGCCAGCAGCGTAGTTAGCGGGGGGCTCAGCTCCTACAATGAGCAGTTCTTC. The chain uses TRBV9 and TRBJ2-1; 10 bases are shared with TRBD2. Germline CDR1 SGDLS, CDR2 YYNGEE. J was trimmed by 0 bases and V by 0 bases; bases with no gene match: 6. The CDR3 extends over 18 amino acids.

This clone was detected only once. The chain joins TRBV5-1 to TRBJ2-7, with a possible D match to TRBD2 (5 bases). Germline-derived CDR1 and CDR2 are SGHRS and YFSETQ. V was trimmed by 0 bases and J by 7 bases, leaving 8 bases between them. This CDR3 is built from 12 residues. CDR3 amino acids: CASSLASGEQYF. The DNA of the CDR3 is TGCGCCAGCAGCTTGGCCTCGGGAGAGCAGTACTTC.

The table lists this clone with a few counts. This chain joins TRBV10-1 and TRBJ2-7; the match to TRBD2 covers 7 bases. This CDR3 region has 14 residues. V trimming: 3 bases; J trimming: 0 bases; junction bases outside the gene matches: 2. Germline-derived CDR1 and CDR2 are WNHNN and SYGVQD (reference sequence). The CDR3 sequence is CASSDGGISYEQYF. Here the CDR3 DNA reads TGCGCCAGCAGTGACGGGGGGATCTCCTACGAGCAGTACTTC.

The chain has TRBV4-1 and TRBJ2-1; no reliable D call. Germline values: CDR1 MGHRA, CDR2 YSYEKL. V lost 4 bases and J lost 9, with 10 bases in between. There are 12 residues in the CDR3. The DNA of the CDR3 is TGCGCCAGCAGCCTTAAGCCTACTGAGCAGTTCTTC. This codes for CASSLKPTEQFF.

V is TRBV19 and J is TRBJ1-2; D is perhaps TRBD1 (6 bases). V lost 7 bases, J lost 8 bases, and 14 bases lay in between. Germline CDR1 LNHDA, CDR2 SQIVND (reference sequence). The CDR3 length is 12 residues. The CDR3 nucleotides read TGTGCCAGTATTCCGGGACAAGGCGGCTACACCTTC. Amino acids: CASIPGQGGYTF.

The gene calls are TRBV18 and TRBJ1-6; D not certain. V was trimmed by 5 bases and J by 1 base, leaving 3 bases between them. There are 13 residues in the CDR3. Germline V gene lookup returns CDR1 KGHSH and CDR2 LQKENI. CDR3 DNA: TGTGCCAGCTCAGAGTCCTATAATTCACCCCTCCACTTT. This gives the protein CASSESYNSPLHF.

In the case of this clone: The germline gene is not matched at one end of the junction; a read error may be the cause. The chain joins TRBV7-2 to TRBJ2-4, with TRBD2 matching over 16 bases. Per germline, CDR1 SGHTA and CDR2 FQGNSA. This CDR3 has 19 residues. CDR3 DNA sequence: TGTGCCGGCAGCCCCAAACCCCGGGGACTAGCGGGAGGGGGTAACATTCAGTACTTC. Its protein product is CAGSPKPRGLAGGGNIQYF. The full variable domain, completed using reference TRBV7-2 and TRBJ2-4, is GAGVSQSPSNKVTEKGKDVELRCDPISGHTALYWYRQSLGQGLEFLIYFQGNSAPDKSGLPSDRFSAERTGGSVSTLTIQRTQQEDSAVYLCAGSPKPRGLAGGGNIQYFGAGTRLSVL.

This rearrangement joins TRBV7-9 to TRBJ2-1, with 13 bases identical to TRBD2. The germline CDR1 and CDR2 sequences are SEHNR and FQNEAQ (reference sequence). Losses at the gene ends were 5 bases for V and 9 bases for J; bases not matched to a gene: 7. CDR3 length: 15 amino acids. In DNA form, the CDR3 reads TGTGCCAGCAGCCTACCGGGACTAGCGGGAACTGAGCAGTTCTTC. Protein sequence: CASSLPGLAGTEQFF.

The chain is built from TRBV28 and TRBJ2-2; D may be TRBD1 (5 bases). Trimming took 0 bases from V and 1 from J, leaving 12 bases between them. Germline lookup yields CDR1 MDHEN and CDR2 SYDVKM. The CDR3 runs 17 residues. CDR3 in DNA: TGTGCCAGCAGTTTATGGGGAAGGGGCGTGAACACCGGGGAGCTGTTTTTT. Amino acids: CASSLWGRGVNTGELFF. Full variable domain (outside the CDR3, taken from reference TRBV28 and TRBJ2-2): DVKVTQSSRYLVKRTGEKVFLECVQDMDHENMFWYRQDPGLGLRLIYFSYDVKMKEKGDIPEGYSVSREKKERFSLILESASTNQTSMYLCASSLWGRGVNTGELFFGEGSRLTVL.

The chain uses TRBV19 and TRBJ1-1, with a tentative D call TRBD1 (6 bases). Trimming removed 5 bases from V and 5 bases from J, with 12 bases in between. The germline gives CDR1 LNHDA, CDR2 SQIVND (reference sequence). There are 13 residues in the CDR3. CDR3: CASSGSRGTEAFF. Written as DNA, the CDR3 is TGTGCCAGTAGTGGATCCAGGGGAACTGAAGCTTTCTTT.

Written as DNA, the CDR3 is TGCGCCAGCAGTCAATCTTCGTACTACAATGAGCAGTTCTTC. Encoded protein: CASSQSSYYNEQFF. The chain carries TRBV23-1 and TRBJ2-1, with D unclear. TRBV23-1 is reported as an ORF; its role is uncertain. This CDR3 contains 14 residues. V was clipped by 0 bases and J by 3 bases, with 6 bases between them.

The genes are TRBV7-9 and TRBJ2-1, with 7 bases fitting TRBD2. V was pared by 1 base and J by 0 bases, with 6 bases of the junction left unmatched. Germline V gives CDR1 SEHNR, CDR2 FQNEAQ (reference sequence). This CDR3 region has 17 residues. CDR3 coding DNA: TGTGCCAGCAGCTTAGAGACTAGCTCTTACTCCTACAATGAGCAGTTCTTC. This codes for CASSLETSSYSYNEQFF.

This chain connects TRBV4-1 to TRBJ2-3; D unresolved. Germline V gene sequence: CDR1 MGHRA, CDR2 YSYEKL. Trimming removed 3 bases from V and 3 bases from J, with 7 bases in between. The CDR3 consists of 13 residues. The CDR3, as DNA: TGCGCCAGCAGCCAGGCCAGGACAGATACGCAGTATTTT. Translation: CASSQARTDTQYF.

The chain combines TRBV5-1 with TRBJ2-2; TRBD1 matches 10 bases. In germline, CDR1 is SGHRS, CDR2 YFSETQ. V gave up 0 bases and J gave up 4 bases; unmatched junction bases: 3. The CDR3 sequence is 16 residues long. CDR3 region: CASSLVDRGGTGELFF. The CDR3 nucleotides read TGCGCCAGCAGCTTGGTGGACAGGGGGGGCACCGGGGAGCTGTTTTTT.

The chain carries TRBV6-6 and TRBJ2-1; D perhaps matches TRBD1 (5 bases). V was trimmed by 5 bases and J by 6 bases, leaving 11 bases between them. The CDR3 runs to 13 residues. In germline, CDR1 is MNHNY, CDR2 SVGAGI (reference sequence). The CDR3 sequence: CASSQGHSNEQFF. For the CDR3, the DNA is TGTGCCAGCAGTCAGGGCCACTCCAATGAGCAGTTCTTC.

The chain carries TRBV30 and TRBJ2-7; 7 bases line up with TRBD1. The germline CDR1 and CDR2 sequences are GTSNPN and SVGIG (reference sequence). V lost 4 bases and J lost 2; bases outside the gene matches: 8. The CDR3 is 14 amino acids. CDR3: CAWTLARGTYEQYF. In DNA form, the CDR3 reads TGTGCCTGGACACTGGCCAGGGGGACCTACGAGCAGTACTTC. The variable domain in full, completed from reference TRBV30 and TRBJ2-7, reads SQTIHQWPATLVQPVGSPLSLECTVEGTSNPNLYWYRQAAGRGLQLLFYSVGIGQISSEVPQNLSASRPQDRQFILSSKKLLLSDSGFYLCAWTLARGTYEQYFGPGTRLTVT.

This rearrangement joins TRBV29-1 to TRBJ2-1, with 12 bases that match TRBD2. The trim removed 6 bases at V and 14 bases at J, leaving 11 bases unmatched. Germline V gives CDR1 SQVTM, CDR2 ANQGSEA. This CDR3 is 13 amino acids long. Here the CDR3 DNA reads TGCAGCGTCGCTTCGACTAGCGGGAGATTGGAGTTCTTC. It encodes CSVASTSGRLEFF.

The chain couples TRBV15 to TRBJ2-7, with D unresolved. The CDR3 has 15 amino acids. V was shortened by 0 bases and J by 4 bases, with 13 bases between the two germline ends. CDR1 and CDR2 (germline): LNHNV, YYDKDF (reference sequence). The CDR3 region is CATSRDLGSSYEQYF. The CDR3 DNA reads as TGTGCCACCAGCAGAGATCTGGGCTCATCATACGAGCAGTACTTC.

This chain uses TRBV7-8 with TRBJ1-4, with 8 positions matching TRBD1. Germline V gene lookup returns CDR1 SGHVS and CDR2 FQNEAQ. J was trimmed by 5 bases and V by 4 bases; bases with no gene match: 6. This CDR3 has 15 amino acids. DNA of the CDR3: TGTGCCAGCAGCTCCACCAGGGACAGGAATGAAAAACTGTTTTTT. It codes for CASSSTRDRNEKLFF.

The chain is built from TRBV7-3 and TRBJ1-1; 7 bases align to TRBD1. Trimming cost V 2 bases and J 3 bases; bases outside gene matches: 0. The CDR3 is 13 amino acids. The germline V gene encodes CDR1 SGHTA and CDR2 FQGTGA. Here the CDR3 DNA reads TGTGCCAGCAGCTTAGACAGGGACACTGAAGCTTTCTTT. Protein: CASSLDRDTEAFF.

V gene TRBV7-9 combines with J gene TRBJ1-1; D may be TRBD1 (5 bases). The CDR3 is made up of 17 amino acids. V lost 1 base and J 4 bases, leaving 19 bases between the germline ends. Germline assignment: CDR1 SEHNR and CDR2 FQNEAQ (reference sequence). CDR3 nucleotides: TGTGCCAGCAGCTTAGGGGGGGGTAGGGGTCAGGGCACTGAAGCTTTCTTT. It specifies CASSLGGGRGQGTEAFF.

The V and J genes are TRBV29-1 and TRBJ2-7; 7 bases match TRBD2. The germline CDR1 and CDR2 sequences are SQVTM and ANQGSEA. This CDR3 is built from 14 residues. J was trimmed by 0 bases and V by 7 bases; bases with no gene match: 9. CDR3 in DNA: TGCAGCGCCAGACCACGCGGGGGCTCCTACGAGCAGTACTTC. Protein sequence: CSARPRGGSYEQYF.

The chain recombines TRBV28 with TRBJ2-5; D may be TRBD1 (6 bases). Germline values: CDR1 MDHEN, CDR2 SYDVKM. The V end lost 4 bases, the J end lost 1 base, and 10 bases lay between the germline ends. This CDR3 region has 14 residues. The CDR3 sequence is CASSSGQSQETQYF. In DNA, the CDR3 is TGTGCCAGCAGTTCCGGACAGTCCCAAGAGACCCAGTACTTC. Supplemented by reference TRBV28 and TRBJ2-5, the full variable domain reads DVKVTQSSRYLVKRTGEKVFLECVQDMDHENMFWYRQDPGLGLRLIYFSYDVKMKEKGDIPEGYSVSREKKERFSLILESASTNQTSMYLCASSSGQSQETQYFGPGTRLLVL.

The chain employs TRBV11-2 and TRBJ2-7, with 8 bases identical to TRBD1. V dropped 1 base and J dropped 3; count of bases not matched to a gene: 5. The CDR3 is 15 residues long. Germline V gene sequence: CDR1 SGHAT, CDR2 FQNNGV. The CDR3 bases are TGTGCCAGCAGCTTAGTTACAGGGGGAAACTACGAGCAGTACTTC. This encodes CASSLVTGGNYEQYF.

Remarks on this clone: At one boundary the junction diverges from the germline segment, which might be a read error. The V and J genes are TRBV4-1 and TRBJ1-5; D remains unclear. In germline, CDR1 is MGHRA, CDR2 YSYEKL. This CDR3 is 19 amino acids long. In nucleotides, the CDR3 is TGCGCCAGCAGTCAAGATATAACTCGAGGAGGGAATAACTATCAGCCCCAGCATTTT. Protein product: CASSQDITRGGNNYQPQHF.

This clone was recorded only once. The chain combines TRBV27 with TRBJ1-3, with D possibly being TRBD1 (5 bases). The germline CDR1 and CDR2 sequences are MNHEY and SMNVEV (reference sequence). V lost 3 bases and J 2 bases, leaving 8 bases between the germline ends. CDR3 length: 14 amino acids. The CDR3: CASSFGGAGNTIYF. The CDR3 DNA reads TGTGCCAGCAGTTTCGGAGGGGCTGGAAACACCATATATTTT.

The chain carries TRBV7-9 and TRBJ1-4, with D possibly being TRBD1 (5 bases). Trimming took 5 bases from V and 8 from J, leaving 12 bases between them. The CDR3 consists of 13 residues. Germline CDR1 and CDR2: SEHNR and FQNEAQ (reference sequence). CDR3: CASSAQGSEKLFF. The CDR3 DNA sequence: TGTGCCAGCAGCGCCCAGGGATCCGAAAAACTGTTTTTT.